The rows below give T cell receptor beta chains drawn from one sample of a study of identical twins. TCRdb reprocessed the 5' RACE reads via MiXCR and lists one record per CDR3 protein. This sample has more than 350,000 distinct CDR3 sequences, with 7% to 9.5% found just once. Sample: naive T cells sorted from blood. Receptors originate from a woman aged 45 to 65 in good health. CDR3s include the opening cysteine and the closing phenylalanine or tryptophan. A D gene is named only where the DNA matches it firmly. Part of the rows lack a size; the others show once, few, many or a class for expanded clones.

V	D	J	size	CDR3	DNA
TRBV29-1	.	TRBJ1-1	.	CSVAELRDDTEAFF	TGCAGCGTTGCGGAGCTTAGGGATGATACTGAAGCTTTCTTT
TRBV20-1	TRBD2	TRBJ2-1	.	CSARSSGSYNEQFF	TGCAGTGCTAGATCGAGCGGGAGTTACAATGAGCAGTTCTTC
TRBV4-1	.	TRBJ2-1	many	CASSQRLVGYNEQFF	TGCGCCAGCAGCCAAAGGTTGGTTGGCTACAATGAGCAGTTCTTC
TRBV9	.	TRBJ1-5	few	CASSVGILSNQPQHF	TGTGCCAGCAGCGTAGGAATTCTTAGCAATCAGCCCCAGCATTTT
TRBV12-3/TRBV12-4	.	TRBJ1-1	many	CAARFGRGAFF	TGTGCCGCTCGATTCGGGCGCGGAGCTTTCTTT
TRBV20-1	TRBD1	TRBJ2-2	many	CSAPGQVNTGELFF	TGCAGTGCTCCGGGACAGGTGAACACCGGGGAGCTGTTTTTT
TRBV7-9	TRBD2	TRBJ2-2	few	CASSSIRTSLAGELFF	TGTGCCAGCAGCTCCATTCGGACTAGTCTGGCCGGGGAGCTGTTTTTT
TRBV5-1	.	TRBJ1-1	many	CASSTTEYTEAFF	TGCGCCAGCAGCACCACTGAATACACTGAAGCTTTCTTT
TRBV12-3/TRBV12-4	.	TRBJ1-1	.	CASSLSVEAFF	TGTGCCAGCAGTTTGTCAGTTGAAGCTTTCTTT
TRBV10-3	.	TRBJ2-2	many	CAITRTGELFF	TGTGCCATCACCCGAACCGGGGAGCTGTTTTTT
TRBV7-3	.	TRBJ2-3	.	CASSLIWEDTQYF	TGTGCCAGCAGCTTAATTTGGGAGGATACGCAGTATTTT
TRBV5-1	TRBD2	TRBJ2-7	once	CASRSGRYEQYF	TGCGCCAGCAGGAGCGGGAGATACGAGCAGTACTTC
TRBV7-9	.	TRBJ1-1	.	CASSADSKNTEAFF	TGTGCCAGCAGCGCCGACAGCAAGAACACTGAAGCTTTCTTT
TRBV19	.	TRBJ2-3	many	CASRETDTQYF	TGTGCCAGTAGGGAGACAGATACGCAGTATTTT
TRBV11-2	.	TRBJ2-1	.	CASSLTLVFEYEQFF	TGTGCCAGCAGCTTAACTTTGGTCTTTGAGTATGAGCAGTTCTTC
TRBV6-5	.	TRBJ2-3	.	CASRMGLGRITDTQYF	TGTGCCAGCAGAATGGGACTGGGGCGGATCACAGATACGCAGTATTTT
TRBV12-3/TRBV12-4	.	TRBJ2-5	many	CASSPLAEETQYF	TGTGCCAGCAGTCCGTTAGCGGAAGAGACCCAGTACTTC
TRBV28	.	TRBJ2-3	many	CASSLRTAGTDTQYF	TGTGCCAGCAGCCTCCGGACAGCGGGCACAGATACGCAGTATTTT
TRBV5-5	.	TRBJ2-3	.	CASSPRASKGRADTQYF	TGTGCCAGCAGCCCCCGGGCCTCGAAAGGCCGCGCAGATACGCAGTATTTT
TRBV7-9	.	TRBJ2-2	.	CASSLEWGDTGELFF	TGTGCCAGCAGCTTGGAGTGGGGTGACACCGGGGAGCTGTTTTTT
TRBV3-1	TRBD2	TRBJ2-7	many	CASSPPSGTPINYEQYF	TGTGCCAGCAGCCCACCTAGCGGGACTCCTATAAACTACGAGCAGTACTTC
TRBV9	.	TRBJ1-1	.	CASSVVSNTEAFF	TGTGCCAGCAGCGTAGTGAGTAACACTGAAGCTTTCTTT
TRBV25-1	TRBD2	TRBJ2-3	.	CASSGGLAGFSTDTQYF	TGTGCCAGCAGTGGGGGACTAGCGGGGTTTAGCACAGATACGCAGTATTTT
TRBV29-1	.	TRBJ1-1	.	CSVVGGARSTEAFF	TGCAGCGTTGTGGGGGGGGCGCGGAGCACTGAAGCTTTCTTT
TRBV5-1	.	TRBJ1-1	many	CASSLDRGGTEAFF	TGCGCCAGCAGCTTGGACCGCGGGGGCACTGAAGCTTTCTTT
TRBV3-1	.	TRBJ1-5	.	CASSQGTPYSNQPQHF	TGTGCCAGCAGCCAAGGGACTCCCTATAGCAATCAGCCCCAGCATTTT
TRBV14	TRBD1	TRBJ2-3	few	CASSQSQGVSDTQYF	TGTGCCAGCAGCCAGTCCCAGGGGGTGTCAGATACGCAGTATTTT
TRBV6-2/TRBV6-3	.	TRBJ1-2	few	CASSGGTYGYTF	TGTGCCAGCTCGGGCGGGACCTATGGCTACACCTTC
TRBV18	.	TRBJ2-1	.	CASSPLPQGVLSNEQFF	TGTGCCAGCTCACCACTTCCACAGGGTGTCTTAAGCAATGAGCAGTTCTTC
TRBV4-1	.	TRBJ2-1	few	CASKGLGYNEQFF	TGCGCCAGCAAGGGATTAGGCTACAATGAGCAGTTCTTC
TRBV7-2	TRBD2	TRBJ2-1	.	CASTRTSESDEQFF	TGTGCCAGCACCCGGACTAGCGAGTCGGATGAGCAGTTCTTC
TRBV5-6	TRBD2	TRBJ2-3	few	CASSPGLAGVADTQYF	TGTGCCAGCAGCCCGGGACTAGCGGGAGTCGCAGATACGCAGTATTTT
TRBV5-1	.	TRBJ2-7	few	CASSLYGFSDGEQYF	TGCGCCAGCAGCTTGTACGGATTTTCAGACGGCGAGCAGTACTTC
TRBV11-3	.	TRBJ2-2	few	CASTTGPDTGELFF	TGTGCCAGCACCACGGGACCGGACACCGGGGAGCTGTTTTTT
TRBV4-1	.	TRBJ2-1	many	CASSRRRTTGNEQFF	TGCGCCAGCAGCCGGCGAAGAACTACAGGGAATGAGCAGTTCTTC
TRBV24-1	.	TRBJ1-1	many	CATSEPGRTEAFF	TGTGCCACCAGTGAGCCGGGACGGACTGAAGCTTTCTTT
TRBV20-1	.	TRBJ2-3	few	CSALLTDTQYF	TGCAGTGCTTTGCTCACAGATACGCAGTATTTT